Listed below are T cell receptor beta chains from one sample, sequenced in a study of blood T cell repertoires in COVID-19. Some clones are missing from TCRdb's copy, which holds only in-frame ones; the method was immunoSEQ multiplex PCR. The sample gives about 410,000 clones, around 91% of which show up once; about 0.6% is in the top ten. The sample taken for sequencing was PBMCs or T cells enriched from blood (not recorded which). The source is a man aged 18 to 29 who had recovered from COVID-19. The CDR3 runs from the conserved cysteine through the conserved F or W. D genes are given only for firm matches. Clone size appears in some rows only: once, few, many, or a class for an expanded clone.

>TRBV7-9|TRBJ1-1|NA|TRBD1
CASSAGQTNTEAFF
TGTGCCAGCAGCGCGGGACAGACGAACACTGAAGCTTTCTTT
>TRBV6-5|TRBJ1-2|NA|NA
CASSTQEGLYGYTF
TGTGCCAGCAGTACCCAGGAGGGGCTCTATGGCTACACCTTC
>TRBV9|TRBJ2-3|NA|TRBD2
CASSVTREVHTDTQYF
TGTGCCAGCAGCGTAACGCGGGAGGTCCACACAGATACGCAGTATTTT
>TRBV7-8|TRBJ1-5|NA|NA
CASRLGASNQPQHF
TGTGCCAGCAGGCTAGGGGCTAGCAATCAGCCCCAGCATTTT
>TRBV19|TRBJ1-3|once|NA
CASSIDTRFGNTIYF
TGTGCCAGTAGTATAGATACGCGGTTTGGAAACACCATATATTTT
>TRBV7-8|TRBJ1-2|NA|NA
CASSLPEGAPYGYTF
TGTGCCAGCAGCCTCCCGGAGGGCGCCCCGTATGGCTACACCTTC
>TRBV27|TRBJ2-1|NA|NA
CAVALALKNYNEQFF
TGTGCCGTAGCCCTGGCACTTAAAAACTACAATGAGCAGTTCTTC
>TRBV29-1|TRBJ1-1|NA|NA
CSEMYPAANTEAFF
TGCAGCGAGATGTACCCCGCGGCGAACACTGAAGCTTTCTTT
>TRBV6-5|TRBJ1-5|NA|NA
CASTRSENQPQHF
TGTGCCAGCACGCGAAGCGAGAATCAGCCCCAGCATTTT
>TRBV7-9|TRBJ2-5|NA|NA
CASSLVDSQETQYF
TGTGCCAGTAGCTTAGTGGACAGCCAAGAGACCCAGTACTTC
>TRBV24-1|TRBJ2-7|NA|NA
CATSPCGDYEQYF
TGTGCCACCAGCCCTTGCGGGGACTACGAGCAGTACTTC
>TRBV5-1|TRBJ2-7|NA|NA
CASSLGGAGQYF
TGCGCCAGCAGCTTGGGAGGAGCCGGGCAGTACTTC
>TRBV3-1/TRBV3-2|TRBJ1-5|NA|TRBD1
CASSRGTGRRNQPQHF
TGTGCCAGCAGCCGCGGGACAGGCCGCCGCAATCAGCCCCAGCATTTT
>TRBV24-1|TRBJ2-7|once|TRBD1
CATSDVPGQGSNEQYF
TGTGCCACCAGTGATGTCCCGGGACAGGGGAGCAACGAGCAGTACTTC
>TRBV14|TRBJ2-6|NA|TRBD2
CASSQFPVLAKNSGANVLTF
TGTGCCAGCAGCCAATTCCCAGTACTAGCGAAAAACTCTGGGGCCAACGTCCTGACTTTC
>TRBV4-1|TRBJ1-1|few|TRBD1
CASSRGTGLNTEAFF
TGCGCCAGCAGCCGCGGGACAGGGCTAAACACTGAAGCTTTCTTT
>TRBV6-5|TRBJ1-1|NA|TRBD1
CASSYRGGTEAFF
TGTGCCAGCAGCTACAGGGGGGGCACTGAAGCTTTCTTT
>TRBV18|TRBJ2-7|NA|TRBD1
CASSKGQETYEQYF
TGTGCCAGCTCAAAGGGACAGGAAACCTACGAGCAGTACTTC
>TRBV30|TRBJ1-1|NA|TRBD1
CAWKTGAITEAFF
TGTGCCTGGAAGACAGGGGCAATCACTGAAGCTTTCTTT
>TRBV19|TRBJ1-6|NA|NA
CASSMGANSPLHF
TGTGCCAGTAGTATGGGGGCAAATTCACCCCTCCACTTT
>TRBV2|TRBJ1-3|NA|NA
CASTGQGGNTIYF
TGTGCCAGCACAGGGCAGGGAGGAAACACCATATATTTT
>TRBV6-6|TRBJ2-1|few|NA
CASSYPPPSGEQFF
TGTGCCAGCAGTTACCCGCCCCCCAGTGGTGAGCAGTTCTTC
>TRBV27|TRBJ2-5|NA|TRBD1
CASRPQGVWETQYF
TGTGCCAGCAGGCCACAGGGGGTTTGGGAGACCCAGTACTTC
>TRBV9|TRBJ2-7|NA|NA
CASSAPGDSYEQYF
TGTGCCAGCAGCGCGCCGGGAGATTCCTACGAGCAGTACTTC
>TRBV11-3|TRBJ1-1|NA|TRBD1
CASSPGGLNTEAFF
TGTGCCAGCAGCCCAGGGGGCCTGAACACTGAAGCTTTCTTT
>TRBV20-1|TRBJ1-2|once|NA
CSASPGWGYTF
TGCAGTGCTAGTCCGGGGTGGGGCTACACCTTC